This T cell receptor beta chain was identified in a study of shared clonotypes between healthy human individuals. Donors had no recently reported acute infections or vaccinations and were HIV-negative. The repertoire was sequenced with immunoSEQ multiplex PCR; TCRdb's copy has only in-frame clones and lacks some. The sample yields a few million clones, about 92% seen once. The CDR3 extends over 15 amino acids. The V and J ends lost 6 bases and 2 bases respectively, with 15 bases between them. From germline, CDR1 is LNHDA and CDR2 SQIVND (reference sequence). Of note for this clone: Antigen unknown.

Points from the study as a whole: Sample collection involved blood only; tissue repertoires are likely different. Donors were few, which limited the genetic and exposure-history diversity represented.

The material sequenced was naive CD4+ T cells sorted from blood. As for subset: CD45RA+ positively selected. This receptor was identified in a young man in good health. The chain couples TRBV19 to TRBJ2-3; D is possibly TRBD2 (5 bases). CDR3 DNA: TGTGCCAGTAGCGCGATTGGACTTAACACAGATACGCAGTATTTT. Translation: CASSAIGLNTDTQYF.